This T cell receptor beta chain was recovered during a study of regulatory T cells in long-lasting Graves disease (dated by TCRdb to about 2021). Regarding the research as a whole: Persistent Graves' disease meant more than 5 years of antithyroid drug treatment with TSH receptor autoantibodies that stayed positive. In the clinical cohort, patients with persistent Graves' disease had used antithyroid drugs for an average of around ten years. Persistent Graves' disease patients were compared with newly diagnosed Graves' disease patients by peripheral blood TCR sequencing and RNA sequencing. A total of some 35 samples underwent TCR sequencing, from 13 patients with persistent Graves' disease and approximately 20 patients with newly diagnosed Graves' disease. The study was conducted in China and was registered as a clinical trial.

What this sample's time point label stands for: persistent/refractory GD, antithyroid drugs over 5 years with positive TRAb. For both TCR sequencing and RNA sequencing, RNA was extracted from PBMCs using TRIzol. The diagnosis of Graves' disease was made according to American Thyroid Association guidelines. Recruitment of patients was carried out at an endocrinology department in Xi'an, China. From each patient, approximately 9.9 milliliters of peripheral blood was collected into an EDTA anticoagulant tube. Ficoll Paque Plus density gradient separation was used to isolate PBMCs, and no further T cell sorting was performed. An Agilent 2100 Bioanalyzer and agarose gel were used to check RNA quality, and a NanoDrop 2000 was used to measure RNA concentration. The method behind the library was multiplex PCR. Sequencing took place on an Illumina HiSeq 4000. TCR beta libraries were built with iRepertoire HTBI primers and Arm-PCR amplification of CDR3 regions. Gel purification was performed on PCR products prior to sequencing. Concerning the study's data processing: Across samples, around 58 TRBV and 12 to 15 TRBJ segments were identified and used for gene usage analysis of CDR3 amino acid clonotypes. Filtered high-quality paired reads were merged into contigs using COPE and FqMerger. BLAST was used to align contigs to the IMGT TRBV, TRBD and TRBJ reference genes, and CDR3 was defined following IMGT. Any clonotype with a frequency above 0.1% was classified as a highly expanded clone. Shannon entropy was used to measure repertoire diversity, and the Gini coefficient was used to measure V-J evenness. A clonotype was considered public if more than one individual shared it. TCRdb reran the public reads through fastp at Q25 and MiXCR, keeping productive beta chains. Each entry merges the rows of one CDR3 protein and shows their most common DNA and genes. The V and J calls, along with clone size, are taken from TCRdb and not from the paper's own processing. In this sample the table shows about 470,000 distinct CDR3 sequences, about 20% of which occur a single time. Jointly, the top ten make up 7.8% of the sample.

This clonotype came up many times. Its target antigen remains unknown. No quality values exist for individual bases; no much larger clone is one base distant. The CDR3 sequence holds 13 residues, the cysteine and phenylalanine included. The sequence is cut down to CDR3 DNA, 39 bases in frame from base 1. As encoded in the germline V gene, CDR1 is SQVTM while CDR2 is ANQGSEA. The junction carries 7 bases between V and J, which are trimmed by 1 base and 1 base respectively. Overall study results and their limits: Compared with newly diagnosed patients, patients with persistent Graves' disease had lower TCR Shannon entropy and fewer highly expanded clones, which suggests clonal expansion. Sequencing and analysis were limited to the TCR beta chain. The authors noted that the small sample size was a limitation that may lower accuracy. Only peripheral blood was studied, because thyroid tissue, the primary lesion, was inaccessible. Persistent disease showed preferential use of TRBV28, TRBJ1-2 and TRBJ2-5, whereas newly diagnosed disease favored TRBV20-1 and TRBJ2-1. Patients with persistent disease shared more public clonotypes (fewer than 3,000) than newly diagnosed patients did (approximately 970).

This receptor was obtained from a female donor with Graves disease. The chain joins TRBV29-1 to TRBJ1-1; the D gene is not confidently resolved. Material: peripheral blood mononuclear cells (PBMCs), obtained when the disease was refractory, from a patient treated with antithyroid drugs. The CDR3 here reads CSVEGAGNTEAFF. The bases are TGCAGCGTTGAAGGGGCAGGGAACACTGAAGCTTTCTTT.